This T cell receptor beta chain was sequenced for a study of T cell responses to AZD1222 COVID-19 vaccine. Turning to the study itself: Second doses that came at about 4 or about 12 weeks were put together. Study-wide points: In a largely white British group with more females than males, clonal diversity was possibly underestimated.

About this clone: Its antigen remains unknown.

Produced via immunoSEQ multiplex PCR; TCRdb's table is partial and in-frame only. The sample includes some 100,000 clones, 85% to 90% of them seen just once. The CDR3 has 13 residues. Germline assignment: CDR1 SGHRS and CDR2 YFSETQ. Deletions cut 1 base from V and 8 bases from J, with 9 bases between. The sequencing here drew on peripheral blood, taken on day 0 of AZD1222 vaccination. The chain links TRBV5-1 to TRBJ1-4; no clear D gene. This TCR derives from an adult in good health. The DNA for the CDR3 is TGCGCCAGCAGCTTGCACAGCCGAGAAAAACTGTTTTTT. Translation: CASSLHSREKLFF.